The sequence of this T cell receptor (beta chain) was determined in a study of CD8 T cells in Susac syndrome. Findings and limits, study-wide: There was no clonal expansion in the CD4+ T cell repertoires of Susac syndrome.

CDR1 is SNHLY and CDR2 is FYNNEI in the germline V gene. The CDR3 sequence is 14 residues long. V lost 0 bases, J lost 10 bases, and 13 bases lay in between. With random hexamers, reverse transcription was performed on roughly 0.5 to 1 ug of RNA. Multiplex immunoSEQ PCR targeted 54 Vbeta and 13 Jbeta TCR beta segments. One entry per CDR3 protein results from TCRdb running MiXCR on the immunoSEQ multiplex PCR reads. The repertoire holds roughly 250,000 distinct CDR3 sequences, with 90% to 97% as singletons. Regarding this clonotype: Its antigen is unknown.

CD8+ and CD4+ T cells from blood underwent TCR beta sequencing. Diagnostic criteria for definite or probable disease, in their recently defined form, were met by the patients with Susac syndrome. Sequencing was performed on CD4+ T cells from PBMCs. V is TRBV2 and J is TRBJ2-1, with TRBD1 as a possible D gene (5 bases). This receptor was obtained from a human donor with Susac syndrome. The CDR3 sequence: CASSEAEAGREQFF. DNA for the CDR3: TGTGCCAGCAGTGAAGCGGAAGCAGGGCGGGAGCAGTTCTTC.